The following is a TCR beta chain sequence with its context. The antigen is undetermined. This sample was included in a study of PD-1 blockade in classical Hodgkin lymphoma. Study findings and constraints: Compared with healthy donors, newly diagnosed patients reportedly showed lower baseline TCR diversity. By C4D1, diversity of CD4+ TCRs had risen significantly, whereas that of CD8+ TCRs had not.

CDR1 and CDR2 from the germline V gene are SGHRS and YFSETQ. Germline trimming cut 0 bases from V and 0 bases from J; bases unmatched to any gene: 6. The CDR3 is 17 residues long. Libraries were prepared by immunoSEQ multiplex PCR; TCRdb keeps only in-frame clonotypes and omits some of them. The sample gives 130,000 to 150,000 clones, less than 80% of which show up once; about 9.2% is in the top ten. No patient escaped relapse after autologous stem cell transplantation, and brentuximab vedotin exposure varied. The sequence was collected from a human donor with classical Hodgkin lymphoma. The chain is built from TRBV5-1 and TRBJ1-5, with 7 bases identical to TRBD1. Sample: peripheral blood mononuclear cells (PBMCs), taken before the second cycle of nivolumab. The CDR3 nucleotides read TGCGCCAGCAGCTTGGAGCCGACAGGGACTAGCAATCAGCCCCAGCATTTT. Its translation: CASSLEPTGTSNQPQHF.